The clone carrying this T cell receptor beta chain was counted a single time. This sample stems from a study of blood T cell repertoires in COVID-19. Study summary: Samples taken during acute and convalescent COVID-19 were collected in the United States, Italy and Spain. PBMCs, B-cell-depleted T cells, or T cells provided the cDNA or gDNA that made up the material.

V lost 7 bases and J 3 bases, leaving 16 bases between the germline ends. Looked up from germline, CDR1 is WSHSY and CDR2 is SAAADI. CDR3 length: 14 residues. In the source study's methods: Counts of nucleated cells, estimated from reference gene primer amplification, were obtained. Only in-frame clones appear in the TCRdb table, and some are missing; sequencing was by immunoSEQ multiplex PCR. From that table come the V and J calls and clone size; the DNA was used to work out D and trimming. The sample contains 250,000 to 400,000 clones, roughly 87% of which appear only once. This TCR was recovered from a man aged 45-65 years with active or convalescent COVID-19. Sequenced material: peripheral blood. This chain uses TRBV10-2 with TRBJ2-7, with D maybe TRBD1 (6 bases). The CDR3 protein is CASNPRGPLYEQYF. CDR3 in DNA: TGCGCCAGCAACCCCAGGGGCCCTCTCTACGAGCAGTACTTC.